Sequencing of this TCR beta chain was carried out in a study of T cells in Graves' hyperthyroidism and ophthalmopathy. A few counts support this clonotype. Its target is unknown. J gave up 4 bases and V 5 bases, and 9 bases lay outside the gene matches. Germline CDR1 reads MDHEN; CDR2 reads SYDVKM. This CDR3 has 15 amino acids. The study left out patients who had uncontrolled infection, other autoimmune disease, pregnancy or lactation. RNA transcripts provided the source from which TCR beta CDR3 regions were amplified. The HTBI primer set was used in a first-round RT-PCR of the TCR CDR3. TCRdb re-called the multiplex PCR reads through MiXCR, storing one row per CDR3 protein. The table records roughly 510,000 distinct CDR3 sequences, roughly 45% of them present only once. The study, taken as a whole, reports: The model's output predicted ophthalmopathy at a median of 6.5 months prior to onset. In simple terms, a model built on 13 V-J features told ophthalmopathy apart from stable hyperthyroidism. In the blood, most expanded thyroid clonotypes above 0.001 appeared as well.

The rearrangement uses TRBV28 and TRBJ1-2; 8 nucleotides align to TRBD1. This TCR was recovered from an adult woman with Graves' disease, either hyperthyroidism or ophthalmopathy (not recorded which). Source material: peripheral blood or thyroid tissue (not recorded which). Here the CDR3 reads CASSPQGAGPYGYTF. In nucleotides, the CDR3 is TGTGCCAGCAGTCCTCAGGGGGCAGGCCCCTATGGCTACACCTTC.